The 15 T cell receptor beta chains below come from one sample, sequenced in a study of blood T cell repertoires in COVID-19. Using immunoSEQ multiplex PCR, the repertoire was profiled, and TCRdb retains in-frame clones only, with some absent. The sample yields 200,000 to 300,000 clones, 88% seen once. The material sequenced was peripheral blood. The receptor source for this set is an elderly man with acute or convalescent COVID-19.

The chain recombines TRBV7-6 with TRBJ2-1; 8 nucleotides align to TRBD2. The CDR3 has 15 amino acids. Germline V gene sequence: CDR1 SGHVS, CDR2 FNYEAQ. Trimming took 5 bases from V and 2 from J; bases not matched to a gene: 5. For the CDR3, the DNA is TGTGCCAGCAGCCGTAGCGGGACCGCCTACAATGAGCAGTTCTTC. Translated: CASSRSGTAYNEQFF.

CDR3 region: CASSLEVHAQGIQYF. In nucleotides, the CDR3 is TGTGCCAGCAGCTTGGAGGTTCATGCTCAGGGCATTCAGTACTTC. The rearrangement uses TRBV5-4 and TRBJ2-4, with D possibly TRBD1 on 5 matching bases. Trimming stripped 0 bases from V and 9 bases from J, with 16 bases between. This CDR3 spans 15 amino acids. Germline values: CDR1 SGHNT, CDR2 YYREEE (reference sequence).

The chain couples TRBV13 to TRBJ2-2; a weak D match, TRBD1 (5 bases). Trimming took 1 base from V and 1 from J, leaving 7 bases between them. This CDR3 region has 15 residues. CDR1 is PRHDT and CDR2 is FYEKMQ in the germline V gene (reference sequence). The CDR3 DNA reads as TGTGCCAGCAGCTTAGACAGGAAGAACACCGGGGAGCTGTTTTTT. Protein sequence: CASSLDRKNTGELFF.

Remarks on this clone: The same CDR3 also results from other DNA sequences found in this sample. This chain connects TRBV6-5 to TRBJ1-3, with unresolved D. The CDR3 is made up of 14 amino acids. The V end was cut by 5 bases, the J end by 1 base, with 9 bases between. CDR1 and CDR2 (germline): MNHEY, SVGAGI. CDR3 in amino acids: CASSPGSSGNTIYF. In DNA form, the CDR3 reads TGTGCCAGCAGTCCCGGGTCGTCTGGAAACACCATATATTTT.

The J gene is TRBJ1-1, the V gene TRBV6-2 or TRBV6-3, with 7 bases that match TRBD1. There are 17 residues in the CDR3. Germline lookup yields CDR1 MNHEY and CDR2 SVGEGT. V gave up 2 bases and J gave up 1 base; unmatched junction bases: 10. CDR3: CASSYGSGGPKNTEAFF. CDR3 nucleotides: TGTGCCAGCAGTTACGGTTCAGGGGGGCCCAAGAACACTGAAGCTTTCTTT.

The chain links TRBV7-9 to TRBJ2-3; 7 bases align to TRBD2. Germline CDR1 reads SEHNR; CDR2 reads FQNEAQ (reference sequence). The CDR3 runs 15 residues. V lost 4 bases, J lost 3 bases, and 7 bases stayed unmatched. The CDR3 DNA is TGTGCCAGCAGCTCCGGAGGGACTAAAACAGATACGCAGTATTTT. It specifies CASSSGGTKTDTQYF. Together with reference TRBV7-9 and TRBJ2-3, the CDR3 gives the full variable domain: DTGVSQNPRHKITKRGQNVTFRCDPISEHNRLYWYRQTLGQGPEFLTYFQNEAQLEKSRLLSDRFSAERPKGSFSTLEIQRTEQGDSAMYLCASSSGGTKTDTQYFGPGTRLTVL.

This clone was seen only a few times. The rearrangement uses TRBV2 and TRBJ2-1, with 9 bases matching TRBD1. CDR3 length: 12 residues. V shed 8 bases and J 6 bases; nucleotides not matched to a gene: 2. Germline-derived CDR1 and CDR2 are SNHLY and FYNNEI. This chain's CDR3 is CASPGQGNEQFF. The CDR3 region has the DNA TGTGCCAGCCCGGGACAGGGCAATGAGCAGTTCTTC.

The V and J genes are TRBV28 and TRBJ2-1, with D maybe TRBD2 (6 bases). Per germline, CDR1 MDHEN and CDR2 SYDVKM. The germline V and J ends were trimmed by 4 bases and 5 bases, with 18 bases remaining between them. CDR3 size: 16 residues. CDR3 sequence: CASSSPGTLAHNEQFF. The CDR3 coding sequence is TGTGCCAGCAGTTCCCCAGGGACTCTAGCGCACAATGAGCAGTTCTTC.

This chain links TRBV6-6 with TRBJ2-3, with D possibly TRBD2 on 6 matching bases. There are 11 residues in the CDR3. Per germline, CDR1 MNHNY and CDR2 SVGAGI (reference sequence). CDR3 sequence reads: CGAGRTDTQYF. The CDR3 bases are TGTGGAGCGGGCCGCACAGATACGCAGTATTTT.

The gene calls are TRBV4-3 and TRBJ2-3; 13 positions agree with TRBD2. This CDR3 is 16 amino acids long. J was trimmed by 5 bases and V by 4 bases; bases with no gene match: 6. The germline V gene has CDR1 LGHNA and CDR2 YSLEER. DNA of the CDR3: TGCGCCAGCAGCCCCCAACTAGCGGGAGGGCAAGATACGCAGTATTTT. This encodes CASSPQLAGGQDTQYF.

The V gene is TRBV5-8, the J gene TRBJ1-5; tentative D call: TRBD1 (5 bases). With 0 bases removed from V and 3 bases from J, the gap between germline ends came to 13 bases. Per the germline V gene, CDR1 is SGHTS and CDR2 is YDEGEE. This CDR3 has 16 residues. CDR3 residues: CASSLGRGGPNQPQHF. The CDR3 region has the DNA TGTGCCAGCAGCTTGGGTAGGGGAGGCCCCAATCAGCCCCAGCATTTT.

Worth noting for this clone: This sample includes further DNA sequences coding for the same CDR3. CDR3: CATSDSRTASYEQYF. The CDR3 DNA sequence: TGTGCCACCAGTGATTCCAGGACAGCCTCCTACGAGCAGTACTTC. The chain has TRBV24-1 and TRBJ2-7; D is possibly TRBD1 (6 bases). Trimming removed 2 bases from V and 0 bases from J, with 10 bases in between. The V gene's germline CDR1 is KGHDR and CDR2 SFDVKD. The CDR3 sequence is 15 residues long.

The chain has TRBV7-9 and TRBJ2-7, with TRBD1 matching 7 bases. The CDR3 has 17 amino acids. From germline, CDR1 is SEHNR and CDR2 FQNEAQ (reference sequence). V was pared by 0 bases and J by 6 bases, with 14 bases of the junction left unmatched. CDR3 residues: CASSLAGRLDREGEQYF. The CDR3 coding sequence is TGTGCCAGCAGCTTAGCTGGGCGTCTAGACAGGGAAGGCGAGCAGTACTTC.

The chain links TRBV7-9 to TRBJ2-2; 9 bases match TRBD2. The CDR3 is made up of 16 amino acids. Germline loops: CDR1 SEHNR, CDR2 FQNEAQ (reference sequence). V lost 4 bases to trimming and J lost 7 bases; unmatched junction nucleotides: 10. The CDR3: CASSSYSGGDHGELFF. DNA of the CDR3: TGTGCCAGCAGCTCATATAGCGGGGGCGATCACGGGGAGCTGTTTTTT.

The rearrangement joins TRBV28 to TRBJ2-7; D not certain. The CDR3 is made up of 15 amino acids. V lost 6 bases and J lost 2, with 17 bases in between. Per the germline V gene, CDR1 is MDHEN and CDR2 is SYDVKM. The CDR3 bases are TGTGCCAGCAGCACCCCGAGCCCTCATCCCTACGAGCAGTACTTC. Its protein product is CASSTPSPHPYEQYF.